The clone carrying this TCR beta chain was detected only a few times. Antigen specificity is unknown. CDR3 size: 16 residues. V was shortened by 0 bases and J by 1 base, with 10 bases between the two germline ends. Germline V gene sequence: CDR1 KGHSH, CDR2 LQKENI. A second PCR of roughly 7 to 11 cycles used a sample-barcoded 5' primer and a J-beta primer mix. Every cDNA was tagged by a template-switch adaptor with 12 random nucleotides. TCRdb re-called the 5' RACE reads with MiXCR, one entry per CDR3 protein. The sample holds about 1.1 million distinct CDR3 sequences, 35% to 40% seen once. This specimen belongs to a study of blood T cells in healthy people across ages. Broader study findings: The lack of PBMC sorting stopped any conclusive naive versus antigen-experienced comparison.

Every donor provided roughly 10 milliliters of peripheral blood. This clonotype was sampled from a man aged 18 to 35 in good health. Sample: blood. J is TRBJ1-5 and V is TRBV18; D possibly corresponds to TRBD1 (5 bases). The CDR3 spells CASSPPGVLSNQPQHF. Written as DNA, the CDR3 is TGTGCCAGCTCACCACCAGGGGTGTTGAGCAATCAGCCCCAGCATTTT.